The 20 T cell receptor beta chains presented below share a single source sample, sequenced in a study of early stage breast cancer tumors. Profiled with immunoSEQ multiplex PCR; TCRdb holds only in-frame clones, not every one. The table shows 40,000 to 60,000 clones, with roughly four fifths occurring only once. The specimen was blood. These receptors were obtained from a person aged 50-59 years with breast cancer.

The J gene is TRBJ2-3, the V gene TRBV4-2; 7 nucleotides align to TRBD1. V trimming: 3 bases; J trimming: 6 bases; junction bases outside the gene matches: 12. The CDR3 runs 16 residues. CDR1 and CDR2 (germline): LGHNA, YNFKEQ. The CDR3 DNA reads as TGTGCCAGCAGCCAGAGACGACAGGGCCCTCTCGATACGCAGTATTTT. This sequence encodes CASSQRRQGPLDTQYF.

The V and J genes are TRBV11-2 and TRBJ1-4; D may be TRBD1 (5 bases). Germline CDR1 reads SGHAT; CDR2 reads FQNNGV. This CDR3 comprises 15 residues. The V end was cut by 5 bases, the J end by 0 bases, with 10 bases between. CDR3 sequence: CASSRGGATNEKLFF. Here the CDR3 DNA reads TGTGCCAGCAGCCGCGGAGGGGCAACTAATGAAAAACTGTTTTTT.

V gene TRBV18 combines with J gene TRBJ2-7; 10 bases match TRBD2. The V gene's germline CDR1 is KGHSH and CDR2 LQKENI. V gave up 0 bases and J gave up 7 bases; unmatched junction bases: 6. The CDR3 extends over 15 amino acids. The CDR3 DNA sequence: TGTGCCAGCTCACCACCGACTAGCGGGTTTAGTGAGCAGTACTTC. It specifies CASSPPTSGFSEQYF.

This clone was recorded once. The chain couples TRBV2 to TRBJ2-5, with TRBD2 identical over 14 bases. The ends lost 4 bases at V and 4 bases at J; junction bases unmatched: 5. The CDR3 covers 16 residues. Germline assignment: CDR1 SNHLY and CDR2 FYNNEI. The CDR3 loop is CASSGSGTSGGETQYF. The DNA of the CDR3 is TGTGCCAGCAGTGGTTCCGGGACTAGCGGGGGAGAGACCCAGTACTTC.

V gene TRBV29-1 combines with J gene TRBJ2-3, with a weak D call TRBD1 (6 bases). The germline V gene encodes CDR1 SQVTM and CDR2 ANQGSEA. The CDR3 covers 12 residues. Trimming took off 4 bases at V and 3 bases at J, with 8 bases between the two ends. The CDR3 loop reads CSVGGHTDTQYF. The CDR3 DNA follows: TGCAGCGTTGGGGGACATACAGATACGCAGTATTTT.

The gene calls are TRBV5-1 and TRBJ2-1; 11 bases agree with TRBD1. V shed 8 bases, J shed 7 bases, and the junction held 2 bases outside the gene matches. CDR3 length equals 12 residues. Germline CDR1 and CDR2: SGHRS and YFSETQ. The CDR3 loop reads CASGQGANEQFF. Written as DNA, the CDR3 is TGCGCCAGTGGACAGGGGGCAAATGAGCAGTTCTTC.

The sample holds a few counts of this clone. The chain joins TRBV7-9 to TRBJ1-1, with D perhaps matching TRBD1 (6 bases). CDR1 and CDR2 (germline): SEHNR, FQNEAQ (reference sequence). V was pared by 1 base and J by 5 bases, with 14 bases between. The CDR3 has 15 residues. The CDR3 DNA reads as TGTGCCAGCAGCTTAGATGGCACGCAGGGGACTGAAGCTTTCTTT. It yields the protein CASSLDGTQGTEAFF. Supplemented by reference TRBV7-9 and TRBJ1-1, the full variable domain reads DTGVSQNPRHKITKRGQNVTFRCDPISEHNRLYWYRQTLGQGPEFLTYFQNEAQLEKSRLLSDRFSAERPKGSFSTLEIQRTEQGDSAMYLCASSLDGTQGTEAFFGQGTRLTVV.

The chain joins TRBV7-2 to TRBJ2-4; tentative D call: TRBD2 (7 bases). This CDR3 comprises 14 residues. CDR1 and CDR2 (germline): SGHTA, FQGNSA. With 6 bases removed from V and 5 bases from J, the gap between germline ends came to 14 bases. CDR3 region: CASSFGGGENIQYF. DNA for the CDR3: TGTGCCAGCAGTTTTGGAGGGGGGGAAAACATTCAGTACTTC.

The chain couples TRBV27 to TRBJ2-2; D is undetermined. The CDR3 has 15 residues. Germline V gene lookup returns CDR1 MNHEY and CDR2 SMNVEV (reference sequence). With 3 bases removed from V and 2 bases from J, the gap between germline ends came to 10 bases. This CDR3 reads CASSLIGDNTGELFF. CDR3 DNA: TGTGCCAGCAGTTTGATAGGAGATAACACCGGGGAGCTGTTTTTT.

V and J are TRBV9 and TRBJ2-5, with D uncertain. V was shortened by 1 base and J by 2 bases, with 6 bases between the two germline ends. Germline CDR1 reads SGDLS; CDR2 reads YYNGEE. The CDR3 totals 13 residues. Written as DNA, the CDR3 is TGTGCCAGCAGCGTACGCACACAAGAGACCCAGTACTTC. Translating it yields CASSVRTQETQYF.

The chain employs TRBV5-1 and TRBJ2-6; D not certain. Per the germline V gene, CDR1 is SGHRS and CDR2 is YFSETQ. The CDR3 totals 14 residues. Trimming cost V 5 bases and J 2 bases, with 8 bases left between them. The CDR3 DNA follows: TGCGCCAGCAGAGGCGTCGCTGGGGCCAACGTCCTGACTTTC. Amino acid sequence: CASRGVAGANVLTF.

The chain has TRBV6-5 and TRBJ2-4; D is ambiguous. CDR3 length: 13 amino acids. Germline V gene lookup returns CDR1 MNHEY and CDR2 SVGAGI. Deletions cut 5 bases from V and 7 bases from J, with 12 bases between. CDR3 DNA: TGTGCCAGCAGTCTTAGACTTGGGAACATTCAGTACTTC. Translating it yields CASSLRLGNIQYF.

The chain links TRBV18 to TRBJ2-3; TRBD2 agrees at 7 bases. The germline V gene encodes CDR1 KGHSH and CDR2 LQKENI. The J segment lost 6 bases and the V segment lost 2 bases, leaving 2 bases of the junction unmatched. The CDR3 sequence is 13 residues long. CDR3: CASSPELADTQYF. For the CDR3, the DNA is TGTGCCAGCTCACCAGAACTAGCGGATACGCAGTATTTT.

The chain combines TRBV2 with TRBJ1-2; D ambiguous. The germline CDR1 and CDR2 sequences are SNHLY and FYNNEI. Between the trimmed V and J ends, which lost 6 bases and 2 bases, there was a span of 10 bases. This CDR3 is built from 13 residues. CDR3 sequence (DNA): TGTGCCAGCAGAAAGGAGGGCAACTATGGCTACACCTTC. As protein: CASRKEGNYGYTF.

The rearrangement links TRBV29-1 to TRBJ1-1; D gene unclear. The CDR3 is 11 residues long. CDR1 is SQVTM and CDR2 is ANQGSEA in the germline V gene. The V end was cut by 0 bases, the J end by 7 bases, with 6 bases between. The CDR3 bases are TGCAGCGTTGAAGAGAGGTTTGAAGCTTTCTTT. Amino acids: CSVEERFEAFF.

This rearrangement joins TRBV6-5 to TRBJ1-6; maybe TRBD1 (5 bases). V was cut by 6 bases and J by 5 bases, with 14 bases left in between. Germline V gene lookup returns CDR1 MNHEY and CDR2 SVGAGI. The CDR3 is made up of 15 amino acids. CDR3 nucleotides: TGTGCCAGCAGGAGGGGCCCCATAAATAATTCACCCCTCCACTTT. Residues: CASRRGPINNSPLHF.

Details on this clone: Different DNA sequences within this sample yield the same CDR3. The J gene is TRBJ2-2, the V gene TRBV11-2; D uncertain. The germline V gene encodes CDR1 SGHAT and CDR2 FQNNGV. Trimming stripped 1 base from V and 2 bases from J, with 5 bases between. The CDR3 has 14 residues. CDR3 nucleotides: TGTGCCAGCAGCTTAGGCCTCAACACCGGGGAGCTGTTTTTT. Translation gives CASSLGLNTGELFF.

V gene TRBV5-5 combines with J gene TRBJ2-2, with D possibly being TRBD2 (6 bases). Germline V gene data show CDR1 as SGHKS and CDR2 as YYEKEE (reference sequence). V lost 2 bases and J 0 bases, leaving 11 bases between the germline ends. The CDR3 extends over 16 amino acids. Here the CDR3 reads CASSFGTLTNTGELFF. Here the CDR3 DNA reads TGTGCCAGCAGCTTTGGGACTCTGACGAACACCGGGGAGCTGTTTTTT.

V and J are TRBV7-2 and TRBJ2-7; 11 positions agree with TRBD2. The germline V gene has CDR1 SGHTA and CDR2 FQGNSA. The CDR3 spans 18 residues. Trimming took 1 base from V and 1 from J; bases not matched to a gene: 9. CDR3 nucleotides: TGTGCCAGCAGCTTAGATGGGTTAGCGGGAGGGTATTCCTACGAGCAGTACTTC. This sequence encodes CASSLDGLAGGYSYEQYF.

The V gene is TRBV6-4, the J gene TRBJ1-5, with a possible D match to TRBD1 (5 bases). V lost 6 bases, J lost 4 bases, and 16 bases lay in between. CDR1 is MRHNA and CDR2 is SNTAGT in the germline V gene. CDR3 length: 15 amino acids. The CDR3 DNA reads as TGTGCCAGCAGGCTCGAAGACAGTTTAAATCAGCCCCAGCATTTT. This codes for CASRLEDSLNQPQHF.